The 6 T cell receptor beta chains listed next were all sequenced from one sample in a study of T-cell memory formation after mild COVID-19 (dated by TCRdb to the early 2020s). Libraries were constructed by 5' RACE. The sequencer listed for this sample is Illumina NovaSeq 6000. TCRdb trimmed the raw reads at Q25, called clones with MiXCR and kept productive beta chains. A single entry per CDR3 protein holds the most common genes and DNA from its merged rows. Present in this sample are approximately 180,000 distinct CDR3 sequences, around 15% of which were seen just once. The leading ten clones occupy roughly 1.9% of the sample. The sequencing sample was made of PBMCs or a T cell subset sorted from them (not recorded which). The receptors stem from an adult woman who had mild COVID-19 (a few samples of this study predate the infection). The sample titles of this study are shuffled in the database, so cell type and time point are left out; the donor was told from shared clones.

The gene calls are TRBV7-9 and TRBJ2-1; the match to TRBD2 covers 8 bases. With V trimmed by 5 bases and J by 4 bases, 7 bases remained unmatched. The CDR3 spans 15 residues. Germline V gene sequence: CDR1 SEHNR, CDR2 FQNEAQ (reference sequence). This CDR3 is CASSVLAARYNEQFF. CDR3 nucleotides: TGTGCCAGCAGCGTACTAGCGGCTCGATACAATGAGCAGTTCTTC.

This clonotype was counted between two and nine times. V and J are TRBV4-1 and TRBJ1-5, with D perhaps TRBD1 (5 bases). Trimming left V 3 bases short and J 5 bases short, with 14 bases between. This CDR3 spans 15 amino acids. CDR1 is MGHRA, CDR2 YSYEKL, per germline. The chain's CDR3 is CASSQEGTEHQPQHF. CDR3 in DNA: TGCGCCAGCAGCCAGGAAGGGACCGAACATCAGCCCCAGCATTTT.

This clonotype was counted only a few times. The gene calls are TRBV5-1 and TRBJ2-5; 11 bases match TRBD2. Germline trimming cut 2 bases from V and 3 bases from J; bases unmatched to any gene: 12. The germline V gene has CDR1 SGHRS and CDR2 YFSETQ. The CDR3 covers 18 residues. CDR3 amino acids: CASSFYFGTSGEKETQYF. The CDR3 DNA is TGCGCCAGCAGCTTCTATTTCGGGACTAGCGGCGAAAAAGAGACCCAGTACTTC. Drawing the rest from reference TRBV5-1 and TRBJ2-5, the complete variable domain is KAGVTQTPRYLIKTRGQQVTLSCSPISGHRSVSWYQQTPGQGLQFLFEYFSETQRNKGNFPGRFSGRQFSNSRSEMNVSTLELGDSALYLCASSFYFGTSGEKETQYFGPGTRLLVL.

V gene TRBV7-2 combines with J gene TRBJ1-5; D not resolved. The V gene's germline CDR1 is SGHTA and CDR2 FQGNSA. The V end was cut by 3 bases, the J end by 4 bases, with 7 bases between. This CDR3 comprises 13 residues. CDR3 sequence (DNA): TGTGCCAGCAGCTTTTCAGAGAATCAGCCCCAGCATTTT. This sequence encodes CASSFSENQPQHF.

The rearrangement links TRBV5-1 to TRBJ1-2, with 8 bases that match TRBD1. This CDR3 is 15 amino acids long. CDR1 is SGHRS, CDR2 YFSETQ, per germline. Trimming removed 4 bases from V and 2 bases from J; junction bases left unmatched: 7. CDR3 protein: CASSPGQASNYGYTF. CDR3 DNA sequence: TGCGCCAGCAGCCCGGGACAGGCTTCAAACTATGGCTACACCTTC.

The V call is TRBV3-1, the J call TRBJ1-2; no clear D gene. CDR3 length: 14 residues. V was clipped by 0 bases and J by 4 bases, with 9 bases between them. Germline CDR1 is LGHDT and CDR2 is YNNKEL (reference sequence). In nucleotides, the CDR3 is TGTGCCAGCAGCCAAGAAGGAAGGAGCTATGGCTACACCTTC. It yields the protein CASSQEGRSYGYTF.